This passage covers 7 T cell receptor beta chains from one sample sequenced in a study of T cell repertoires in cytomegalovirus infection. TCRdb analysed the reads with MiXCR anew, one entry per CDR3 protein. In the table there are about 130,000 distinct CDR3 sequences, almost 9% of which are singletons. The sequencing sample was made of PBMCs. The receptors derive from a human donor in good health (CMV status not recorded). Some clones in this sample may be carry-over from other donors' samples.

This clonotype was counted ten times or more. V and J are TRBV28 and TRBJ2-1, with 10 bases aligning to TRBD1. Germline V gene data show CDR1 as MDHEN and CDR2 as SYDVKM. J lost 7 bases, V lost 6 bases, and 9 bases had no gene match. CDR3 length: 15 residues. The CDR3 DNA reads TGTGCCAGCAGGCCCGGGACAGGGGCTAAGAATGAGCAGTTCTTC. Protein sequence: CASRPGTGAKNEQFF.

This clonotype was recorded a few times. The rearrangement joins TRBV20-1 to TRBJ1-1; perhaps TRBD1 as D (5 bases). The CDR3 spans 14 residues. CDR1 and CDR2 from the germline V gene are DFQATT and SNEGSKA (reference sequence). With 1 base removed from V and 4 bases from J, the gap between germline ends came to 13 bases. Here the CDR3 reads CSARGAPGLTEAFF. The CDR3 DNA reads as TGCAGTGCTAGAGGGGCGCCAGGGCTCACTGAAGCTTTCTTT.

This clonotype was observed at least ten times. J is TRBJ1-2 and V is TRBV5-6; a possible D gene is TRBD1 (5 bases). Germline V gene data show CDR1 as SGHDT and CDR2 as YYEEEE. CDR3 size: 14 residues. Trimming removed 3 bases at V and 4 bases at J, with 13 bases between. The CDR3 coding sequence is TGTGCCAGCAGCTCCCAGGGATCAGGCTATGGCTACACCTTC. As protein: CASSSQGSGYGYTF. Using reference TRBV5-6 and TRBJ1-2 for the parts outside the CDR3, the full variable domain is DAGVTQSPTHLIKTRGQQVTLRCSPKSGHDTVSWYQQALGQGPQFIFQYYEEEERQRGNFPDRFSGHQFPNYSSELNVNALLLGDSALYLCASSSQGSGYGYTFGSGTRLTVV.

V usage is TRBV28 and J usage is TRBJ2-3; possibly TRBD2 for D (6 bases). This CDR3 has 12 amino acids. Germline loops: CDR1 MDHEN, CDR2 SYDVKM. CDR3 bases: TGTGCTGTCCGGGGGAGCACAGATACGCAGTATTTT. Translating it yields CAVRGSTDTQYF.

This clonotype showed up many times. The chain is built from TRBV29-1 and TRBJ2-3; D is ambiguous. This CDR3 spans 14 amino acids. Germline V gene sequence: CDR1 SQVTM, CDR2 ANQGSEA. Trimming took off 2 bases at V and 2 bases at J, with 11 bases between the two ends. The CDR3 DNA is TGCAGCGTTGAATCGTCTCCAATCACAGATACGCAGTATTTT. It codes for CSVESSPITDTQYF.

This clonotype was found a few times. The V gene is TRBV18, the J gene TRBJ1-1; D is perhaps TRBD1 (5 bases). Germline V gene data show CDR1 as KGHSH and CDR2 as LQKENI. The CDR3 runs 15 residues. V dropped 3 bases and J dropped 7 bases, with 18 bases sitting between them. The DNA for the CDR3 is TGTGCCAGCTCACCCCCCGCCGGGGCCTCGGTTGAAGCTTTCTTT. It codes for CASSPPAGASVEAFF.

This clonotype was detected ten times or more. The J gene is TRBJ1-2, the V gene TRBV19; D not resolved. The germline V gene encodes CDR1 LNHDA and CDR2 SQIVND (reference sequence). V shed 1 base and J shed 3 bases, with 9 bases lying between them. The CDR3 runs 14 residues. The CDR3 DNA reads TGTGCCAGTAGTATAGGTGACGGACACTATGGCTACACCTTC. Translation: CASSIGDGHYGYTF.